This TCR beta chain was recorded in a study of T cells in localized non-small cell lung cancer. Germline values: CDR1 LGHNT, CDR2 FRNRAP. J lost 14 bases, V lost 2 bases, and 5 bases had no gene match. This CDR3 region has 12 residues. Turning to this clone: What it recognizes is unknown.

The table came from immunoSEQ multiplex PCR; TCRdb's copy has only in-frame clones and leaves some out. The sample gives over a thousand clones, 36% of which show up once; over 9% is in the top ten. General study results and limits: Uninvolved adjacent lung showed the highest T cell clonality, exceeding tumor. Of the top 100 tumor clones, median 57 were in adjacent lung, approximately 30 among its top 100.

The sample was lung tumor tissue, taken before any cancer treatment. This sequence originates from a male donor aged 60 or over with stage II squamous cell lung carcinoma. The V gene is TRBV12-5, the J gene TRBJ1-2, with 10 bases identical to TRBD1. CDR3 DNA: TGTGCTAGTGGTTTGCGGGGACAGGGGTATACCTTC. Translated, it gives CASGLRGQGYTF.